The rows below give T cell receptor beta chains drawn from one sample of a study of CD8 T cells in ankylosing spondylitis. Each CDR3 protein is one row after TCRdb ran MiXCR on the 5' RACE reads. The sample lists 300,000 to 400,000 distinct CDR3 sequences, approximately 10% seen once, with around 10% in the top ten. The sequenced material came from blood, either unsorted or a sorted T cell fraction (not recorded which). Receptors originate from a female donor with ankylosing spondylitis or in good health (not recorded which). Both conserved end residues are part of each CDR3. D genes are given only for firm matches. A row's size may be missing; if present it is once, few, many or a size class.

abundance: NA
j_gene: TRBJ2-3
d_gene: NA
v_gene: TRBV20-1
CDR3nt: TGCAGTGATACCGAGGGGGATACGCAGTATTTT
CDR3aa: CSDTEGDTQYF

abundance: few
j_gene: TRBJ1-4
d_gene: NA
v_gene: TRBV6-1
CDR3nt: TGTGCCAGCAACCTCGGGGGGGAGTTGACAACTAATGAAAAACTGTTTTTT
CDR3aa: CASNLGGELTTNEKLFF

abundance: many
j_gene: TRBJ2-3
d_gene: NA
v_gene: TRBV9
CDR3nt: TGTGCCAGCAGCGTAGCTATCCACAGCACAGATACGCAGTATTTT
CDR3aa: CASSVAIHSTDTQYF

abundance: NA
j_gene: TRBJ2-2
d_gene: TRBD2
v_gene: TRBV7-2
CDR3nt: TGTGCCAGCAGCTTACTAGCGGGGAGTTTCGGGGAGCTGTTTTTT
CDR3aa: CASSLLAGSFGELFF

abundance: NA
j_gene: TRBJ2-3
d_gene: TRBD2
v_gene: TRBV5-5
CDR3nt: TGTGCCAGCAGCTTTATTAGCGGGGGGGCCGGAGATACGCAGTATTTT
CDR3aa: CASSFISGGAGDTQYF

abundance: many
j_gene: TRBJ2-5
d_gene: NA
v_gene: TRBV7-6
CDR3nt: TGTGCCAGCAGCTTAACACTTCAAGAGACCCAGTACTTC
CDR3aa: CASSLTLQETQYF

abundance: many
j_gene: TRBJ2-1
d_gene: TRBD2
v_gene: TRBV5-1
CDR3nt: TGCGCCAGTGGACTAGCGGGAGTGTTGGATGAGCAGTTCTTC
CDR3aa: CASGLAGVLDEQFF

abundance: many
j_gene: TRBJ1-2
d_gene: NA
v_gene: TRBV12-3/TRBV12-4
CDR3nt: TGTGCCAGCAGTTTGAGTAGGGTGCATGGCTACACCTTC
CDR3aa: CASSLSRVHGYTF

abundance: few
j_gene: TRBJ2-1
d_gene: TRBD2
v_gene: TRBV5-5
CDR3nt: TGTGCCAGCACCCCGTCAGCGGGGGGGTACAATGAGCAGTTCTTC
CDR3aa: CASTPSAGGYNEQFF

abundance: many
j_gene: TRBJ2-1
d_gene: NA
v_gene: TRBV20-1
CDR3nt: TGCAGTGCTGGGGAGTCAAGTTGGTTCTTC
CDR3aa: CSAGESSWFF

abundance: NA
j_gene: TRBJ2-1
d_gene: NA
v_gene: TRBV6-1
CDR3nt: TGTGCCAGCCGCCGGGAACAGGGGACTTACAATGAGCAGTTCTTC
CDR3aa: CASRREQGTYNEQFF

abundance: many
j_gene: TRBJ1-5
d_gene: NA
v_gene: TRBV24-1
CDR3nt: TGTGCCACCAGTGCGGGGTCTAGCAATCAGCCCCAGCATTTT
CDR3aa: CATSAGSSNQPQHF

abundance: few
j_gene: TRBJ2-7
d_gene: NA
v_gene: TRBV29-1
CDR3nt: TGCAGCGCCGCCCGCGGTATCGAGCGGAACGAGAACTCCTACGAGCAGTACTTC
CDR3aa: CSAARGIERNENSYEQYF

abundance: many
j_gene: TRBJ2-3
d_gene: NA
v_gene: TRBV24-1
CDR3nt: TGTGCCACCAGTGACAGCAGTAAATCCACAGATACGCAGTATTTT
CDR3aa: CATSDSSKSTDTQYF

abundance: many
j_gene: TRBJ2-5
d_gene: NA
v_gene: TRBV10-2
CDR3nt: TGCGCCAGCAGTGAGTCGGATGAGACCCAGTACTTC
CDR3aa: CASSESDETQYF

abundance: many
j_gene: TRBJ2-7
d_gene: TRBD1
v_gene: TRBV20-1
CDR3nt: TGCAGTGCTCACCCACCCCCCGGGACAGGGACCTACGAGCAGTACTTC
CDR3aa: CSAHPPPGTGTYEQYF

abundance: NA
j_gene: TRBJ2-1
d_gene: TRBD2
v_gene: TRBV11-2
CDR3nt: TGTGCCAGCAGCTTTCGCGGGACTAGCGGGATTAATGTGGACAATGAGCAGTTCTTC
CDR3aa: CASSFRGTSGINVDNEQFF

abundance: many
j_gene: TRBJ2-7
d_gene: TRBD2
v_gene: TRBV10-1
CDR3nt: TGCGCCAGCAGTCCTCTGGGACTAGCGGAAGGGCACGAGCAGTACTTC
CDR3aa: CASSPLGLAEGHEQYF

abundance: many
j_gene: TRBJ1-6
d_gene: NA
v_gene: TRBV4-3
CDR3nt: TGCGCCAGCAGCCTCGGGTATCACAATCTTAATTCACCCCTCCACTTT
CDR3aa: CASSLGYHNLNSPLHF

abundance: many
j_gene: TRBJ2-1
d_gene: TRBD2
v_gene: TRBV6-1
CDR3nt: TGTGCCAGCAGTGAAGCGCCCGGGAGGCAGCAGTTCTTC
CDR3aa: CASSEAPGRQQFF

abundance: NA
j_gene: TRBJ1-1
d_gene: TRBD1
v_gene: TRBV5-1
CDR3nt: TGCGCCAGCAGCTTGACAACCGACAGGGACACTGAAGCTTTCTTT
CDR3aa: CASSLTTDRDTEAFF

abundance: many
j_gene: TRBJ2-1
d_gene: NA
v_gene: TRBV7-2
CDR3nt: TGTGCCAGCAGCTCCCGGATAATCTATGAGCAGTTCTTC
CDR3aa: CASSSRIIYEQFF

abundance: many
j_gene: TRBJ1-1
d_gene: NA
v_gene: TRBV6-1
CDR3nt: TGTGCCAGCAGGCAGACAGGTTACATGAACACTGAAGCTTTCTTT
CDR3aa: CASRQTGYMNTEAFF

abundance: many
j_gene: TRBJ1-4
d_gene: NA
v_gene: TRBV27
CDR3nt: TGTGCCAGCAGTTTCCAGGGTGTGGGTGAAAAACTGTTTTTT
CDR3aa: CASSFQGVGEKLFF

abundance: many
j_gene: TRBJ1-6
d_gene: TRBD1
v_gene: TRBV9
CDR3nt: TGTGCCAGCAGCGCCGAAGGGGACAGTAAGAGTTCACCCCTCCACTTT
CDR3aa: CASSAEGDSKSSPLHF

abundance: NA
j_gene: TRBJ2-1
d_gene: TRBD1
v_gene: TRBV6-1
CDR3nt: TGTGCCAGCAGTGAACCGGGACAGGGGGCTCCGAATGAGCAGTTCTTC
CDR3aa: CASSEPGQGAPNEQFF

abundance: NA
j_gene: TRBJ2-1
d_gene: NA
v_gene: TRBV6-2/TRBV6-3
CDR3nt: TGTGCCAGCAGTTACCGAATCCCTGGGACGGAGCAGTTCTTC
CDR3aa: CASSYRIPGTEQFF

abundance: many
j_gene: TRBJ2-3
d_gene: TRBD2
v_gene: TRBV27
CDR3nt: TGTGCCAGCAGTTCACTAAGCGGGAGGGCCGAGGATACGCAGTATTTT
CDR3aa: CASSSLSGRAEDTQYF

abundance: many
j_gene: TRBJ1-3
d_gene: NA
v_gene: TRBV5-1
CDR3nt: TGCGCCAGCAGCCCGGGGTCGGGGGGAAACACCATATATTTT
CDR3aa: CASSPGSGGNTIYF

abundance: NA
j_gene: TRBJ1-5
d_gene: NA
v_gene: TRBV5-5
CDR3nt: TGTGCCAGCAGCTTAAACCTGGGGTATAGCAATCAGCCCCAGCATTTT
CDR3aa: CASSLNLGYSNQPQHF

abundance: NA
j_gene: TRBJ2-1
d_gene: TRBD2
v_gene: TRBV7-3
CDR3nt: TGTGCCAGCAGTTCACTAGCGGGTGGGAATGAGCAGTTCTTC
CDR3aa: CASSSLAGGNEQFF

abundance: NA
j_gene: TRBJ1-5
d_gene: TRBD1
v_gene: TRBV30
CDR3nt: TGTGCCTGGAGTTCGGGCAGGGGGGGACTCGGTAGCAATCAGCCCCAGCATTTT
CDR3aa: CAWSSGRGGLGSNQPQHF

abundance: many
j_gene: TRBJ2-6
d_gene: NA
v_gene: TRBV27
CDR3nt: TGTGCCAGCAGTTTGCAGGGCTGGGCCAACGTCCTGACTTTC
CDR3aa: CASSLQGWANVLTF

abundance: many
j_gene: TRBJ1-2
d_gene: NA
v_gene: TRBV14
CDR3nt: TGTGCCAGCAGCCAAGTGTGGGGTGATGGCTACACCTTC
CDR3aa: CASSQVWGDGYTF

abundance: few
j_gene: TRBJ2-1
d_gene: NA
v_gene: TRBV12-5
CDR3nt: TGTGCTAGTGGCCCGGGTGGGGGGAGAAATGAGCAGTTCTTC
CDR3aa: CASGPGGGRNEQFF

abundance: many
j_gene: TRBJ2-3
d_gene: TRBD2
v_gene: TRBV12-3/TRBV12-4
CDR3nt: TGTGCCAGCAGGCGGGGGGGCCTCTTTAGGGGCACAGATACGCAGTATTTT
CDR3aa: CASRRGGLFRGTDTQYF

abundance: many
j_gene: TRBJ2-4
d_gene: NA
v_gene: TRBV28
CDR3nt: TGTGCCAGCAGTTTAAGGGGTAGCCTCCAGTACTTC
CDR3aa: CASSLRGSLQYF

abundance: many
j_gene: TRBJ2-7
d_gene: NA
v_gene: TRBV5-1
CDR3nt: TGCGCCAGCAGCCGTAACAGTAACTACTACGAGCAGTACTTC
CDR3aa: CASSRNSNYYEQYF

abundance: NA
j_gene: TRBJ1-2
d_gene: TRBD1
v_gene: TRBV20-1
CDR3nt: TGCAGTGCTAGAATAACCCCAACAGGGGACCTTTATGGCTACGCCTTC
CDR3aa: CSARITPTGDLYGYAF

abundance: many
j_gene: TRBJ2-7
d_gene: NA
v_gene: TRBV5-1
CDR3nt: TGCGCCAGCAGCTTGAGTTCGACAGGCCGATACGAGCAGTACTTC
CDR3aa: CASSLSSTGRYEQYF

abundance: many
j_gene: TRBJ1-1
d_gene: NA
v_gene: TRBV20-1
CDR3nt: TGCAGTGCTAGATTAGGAGCGATGAACACTGAAGCTTTCTTT
CDR3aa: CSARLGAMNTEAFF

abundance: many
j_gene: TRBJ2-5
d_gene: TRBD1
v_gene: TRBV5-1
CDR3nt: TGCGCCAGCAGCCATCCCGGGACAGCTAAAGAGACCCAGTACTTC
CDR3aa: CASSHPGTAKETQYF

abundance: many
j_gene: TRBJ2-7
d_gene: NA
v_gene: TRBV5-1
CDR3nt: TGCGCCAGCAGCTTGTTGATAACGGATTACGAGCAGTACTTC
CDR3aa: CASSLLITDYEQYF

abundance: few
j_gene: TRBJ1-1
d_gene: NA
v_gene: TRBV12-3/TRBV12-4
CDR3nt: TGTGCCAGCTGTCCCAGTTCGCGGAAGGGAGGGAAGAACACTGAAGCTTTCTTT
CDR3aa: CASCPSSRKGGKNTEAFF

abundance: few
j_gene: TRBJ2-5
d_gene: TRBD1
v_gene: TRBV10-1
CDR3nt: TGCGCCAGCAGTGAGTCGAGGGGCAGGGGGCGAGAGACCCAGTACTTC
CDR3aa: CASSESRGRGRETQYF

abundance: few
j_gene: TRBJ1-6
d_gene: NA
v_gene: TRBV20-1
CDR3nt: TGCAGTGCTAGAGATGGCGGGGGGTTTTCCCTTCACCCCCTCCACTTT
CDR3aa: CSARDGGGFSLHPLHF

abundance: many
j_gene: TRBJ1-1
d_gene: NA
v_gene: TRBV10-2
CDR3nt: TGCGCCAGCTCTCAGGGTAGTTGGAACACTGAAGCTTTCTTT
CDR3aa: CASSQGSWNTEAFF

abundance: many
j_gene: TRBJ2-7
d_gene: NA
v_gene: TRBV10-3
CDR3nt: TGTGCCATCAGAGGCCTTGAAACCACCTACGAGCAGTACTTC
CDR3aa: CAIRGLETTYEQYF

abundance: many
j_gene: TRBJ2-1
d_gene: TRBD1
v_gene: TRBV20-1
CDR3nt: TGCAGTGCTCGAGACAGACCAGGGGGAAGTAGGACCTACAATGAGCAGTTCTTC
CDR3aa: CSARDRPGGSRTYNEQFF

abundance: many
j_gene: TRBJ2-5
d_gene: NA
v_gene: TRBV5-1
CDR3nt: TGCGCCAGCAGTGAGGCTTTGGCCCAAGAGACCCAGTACTTC
CDR3aa: CASSEALAQETQYF

abundance: many
j_gene: TRBJ2-1
d_gene: NA
v_gene: TRBV12-3/TRBV12-4
CDR3nt: TGTGCCAGCAGTTTAAGCGGCCCCTACAATGAGCAGTTCTTC
CDR3aa: CASSLSGPYNEQFF

abundance: many
j_gene: TRBJ2-7
d_gene: NA
v_gene: TRBV27
CDR3nt: TGTGCCAGCAGCCGACAGTTCGACTACGAGCAGTACTTC
CDR3aa: CASSRQFDYEQYF

abundance: NA
j_gene: TRBJ1-2
d_gene: TRBD1
v_gene: TRBV7-2
CDR3nt: TGTGCCAGCAGCCCTAGGACAGGTCCTAACTATGGCGACACCTTC
CDR3aa: CASSPRTGPNYGDTF

abundance: few
j_gene: TRBJ1-2
d_gene: NA
v_gene: TRBV28
CDR3nt: TGTGCCAGCAGTTTATTTACAGGGATATCGAAGGGCTACACCTTC
CDR3aa: CASSLFTGISKGYTF

abundance: many
j_gene: TRBJ2-7
d_gene: NA
v_gene: TRBV7-2
CDR3nt: TGTGCCAGCAGCTTTAGACCCTACGAGCAGTACTTC
CDR3aa: CASSFRPYEQYF